The clone carrying this T cell receptor beta chain was found many times. Its cognate antigen is unknown. Amplification of the TCR beta CDR3 regions used RNA transcripts (as template). The authors performed first-round RT-PCR with HTBI primers and then a second-round multiplex PCR. TCRdb recomputed calls from the multiplex PCR reads with MiXCR, one row per CDR3 protein. Of approximately 1.2 million distinct CDR3 sequences listed, about 40% are singletons. Germline V gene lookup returns CDR1 SQVTM and CDR2 ANQGSEA. Trimming removed 6 bases from V and 1 base from J; junction bases left unmatched: 10. The CDR3 loop spans 16 amino acids. The data belong to a study of Graves' ophthalmopathy and Graves' hyperthyroidism. Study-level findings and limits: Forecasting of ophthalmopathy progression by the model achieved over 55% sensitivity and 72% to 75% specificity.

The rearrangement uses TRBV29-1 and TRBJ2-5; 11 bases are a match to TRBD2. The TCR was taken from an adult man with Graves' hyperthyroidism. The sample taken for sequencing was peripheral blood or thyroid tissue (not recorded which). This CDR3 reads CSVYNRLAGLQETQYF. The CDR3 DNA reads TGCAGCGTCTATAACAGACTAGCGGGACTCCAAGAGACCCAGTACTTC.